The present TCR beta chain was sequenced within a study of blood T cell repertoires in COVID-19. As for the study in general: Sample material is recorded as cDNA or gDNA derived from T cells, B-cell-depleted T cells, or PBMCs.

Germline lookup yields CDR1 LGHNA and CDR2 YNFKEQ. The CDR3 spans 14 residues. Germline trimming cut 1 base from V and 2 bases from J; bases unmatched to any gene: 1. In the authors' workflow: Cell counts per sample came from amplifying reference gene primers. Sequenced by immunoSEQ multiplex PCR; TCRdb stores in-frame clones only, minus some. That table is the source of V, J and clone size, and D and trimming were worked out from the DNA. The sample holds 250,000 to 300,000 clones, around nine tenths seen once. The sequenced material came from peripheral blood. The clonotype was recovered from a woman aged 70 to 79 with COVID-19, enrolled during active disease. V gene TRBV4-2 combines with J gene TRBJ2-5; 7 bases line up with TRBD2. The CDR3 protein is CASSQGTRQETQYF. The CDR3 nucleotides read TGTGCCAGCAGCCAAGGGACTAGACAAGAGACCCAGTACTTC.